A selection of T cell receptor beta chains follows, all from one sample in a study of T cell responses to AZD1222 COVID-19 vaccine. TCRdb's copy holds only in-frame clones and misses some; the assay was immunoSEQ multiplex PCR. This table has roughly 79,000 clones, about 91% appearing once. This material consisted of peripheral blood, taken on day 0 of MenACWY control vaccination. All receptors derive from an adult in good health. The CDR3 runs from the conserved cysteine through the conserved F or W. Clone sizes are given selectively: once, few, many, or a class where the clone is expanded.

len	v_gene	abundance	CDR3aa
15	TRBV28	once	CASSLAGALGEKLFF
18	TRBV6-2/TRBV6-3	-	CASSWNFGTVWSNQPQHF
16	TRBV11-3	-	CASSSGLAGGSEEQFF
13	TRBV5-6	-	CASSLAGTDTQYF
14	TRBV3-1/TRBV3-2	once	CASSQEGLPYEQYF
11	TRBV20-1	-	CSGSTNEKLFF
11	TRBV3-1/TRBV3-2	-	CASSQGNEQYF
15	TRBV3-1/TRBV3-2	-	CASSQGQIPSQPQHF
18	TRBV4-2	-	CASSQGRGQRGVSYEQYF
16	TRBV7-3	-	CASSLTGTSGRYEQYF
14	TRBV29-1	once	CSVHQGTLNTEAFF
17	TRBV5-6	-	CASSPGGYSSSYNEQFF
16	TRBV21-1	-	CASSRDRGPSTDTQYF
17	TRBV5-1	-	CASSSVSGPAGKETQYF
15	TRBV24-1	-	CATSGKAPNTGELFF
16	TRBV25-1	-	CASSQQGGGMNSPLHF
13	TRBV5-1	-	CASSSGVSEKLFF
15	TRBV28	-	CASSLSAGGAGEAFF
14	TRBV28	few	CASRPGLSGNTIYF
14	TRBV7-2	-	CASSLAFGGQGAFF
12	TRBV19	-	CASKRDSGPQHF
14	TRBV5-4	-	CASSPLDSVYGYTF
13	TRBV7-9	once	CASSPAGVETQYF
16	TRBV5-6	-	CASSRGPDTSTDTQYF
13	TRBV2	-	CASSETRQYEQYF
14	TRBV6-5	once	CASRRGVMNTEAFF
14	TRBV9	-	CASSATGTAFEQFF
13	TRBV10-3	-	CAITDRDNSPLHF
15	TRBV19	-	CASSILRNPYDGYTF
14	TRBV6-5	once	CASSIRQGGGEQYF
11	TRBV28	-	CASRYQETQYF
14	TRBV19	-	CASSPDSGANVLTF
15	TRBV2	-	CASSEAAQGASEQYF
14	TRBV5-5	-	CASSLEGGGQPQHF
15	TRBV7-2	-	CASRRAGTGDYEQYF
19	TRBV3-1/TRBV3-2	-	CASSQEWRGRGPGDGELFF
14	TRBV15	-	CATSSGTSGGGEFF
15	TRBV18	-	CASSLGTGGDTEAFF
15	TRBV5-1	-	CASSLEGREGSPLHF
14	TRBV6-2/TRBV6-3	-	CASSYGTGHQPQHF
11	TRBV28	-	CASSFEETQYF